This TCR beta chain was found in a study of T-cell reconstitution after alpha-beta-depleted transplantation in children (dated by TCRdb to the mid-2010s). As for the study more broadly: T-cell immune reconstitution after TCRalphabeta/CD19-depleted allogeneic hematopoietic cell transplantation in children was quantitatively tracked in the study by means of TCR repertoire profiling.

Explained via the paper, the treatment or condition label denotes: allogeneic hematopoietic cell transplantation with graft depleted of TCRalphabeta T cells and CD19 B cells. The children who served as transplant recipients had been given grafts of TCRalphabeta/CD19-depleted allogeneic hematopoietic cells. Receptor libraries were prepared by PCR. TCRdb records Illumina HiSeq 2500 as the sequencer. TCR library preparation used molecular barcoding, with unique molecular identifiers applied to normalize quantification of the TCRbeta repertoire. TCRdb trimmed public reads at Q25 via fastp, called clones via MiXCR and kept in-frame beta chains. Rows with one shared CDR3 protein collapse into an entry with the most common genes and DNA. The sample has over 150,000 distinct CDR3 sequences on record, 6.6% of them singletons. The leading ten clones occupy just over 5.5% of the sample. The table lists this clonotype with many counts. Its antigen is unknown. Qualities for individual bases were not recorded, and no much larger clone is one base off.

CDR1 and CDR2, per the germline V gene, are LGHNA and YSLEER. Cut back by 4 bases and 4 bases, the V and J ends lie 12 bases apart. The CDR3 holds 14 amino acids from the cysteine to the phenylalanine. Only the CDR3 portion is preserved as DNA: 42 bases, with reading frame beginning at the first base. Summary of the overall study and its limitations: Hyperexpanded clone frequencies declined over subsequent months; after one year, T-cell counts and TCRbeta diversity were mostly attributed to newly produced T cells. The apparently early recovery of alphabetaT-cell counts about two months after transplant reportedly depended on only several hundred rapidly expanded clones that came from non-depleted graft cells. The high TCRbeta diversity at day 60 in some patients was ascribed to recipient T cells and intrathymic progenitors that had survived conditioning.

Sample: PBMCs, taken before TCRalphabeta/CD19-depleted stem cell transplant. The clonotype was recovered from a boy between 2 and 10 years old with acute lymphoblastic leukemia, due to receive a stem cell transplant. The V and J segments used are TRBV4-3 and TRBJ2-3; TRBD2 could be the D gene, as 5 bases match. In nucleotides, the sequence is TGCGCCAGCAGCCTGGAGGCAGGTCCAGATACGCAGTATTTT. It translates to CASSLEAGPDTQYF.